This T cell receptor (beta chain) is from a study of T cells after yellow fever vaccination. Study observations and caveats: Primary-vaccination clones mostly resurfaced post-booster (about 95% CD4, approximately 87% CD8).

A note on this clonotype: The antigen is unknown.

Using its own MiXCR run on the 5' RACE reads, TCRdb lists one record per CDR3 protein. The data contain 400,000 to 650,000 distinct CDR3 sequences, about a fifth of them seen just once; the ten biggest clones take up approximately 16%. The CDR3 has 19 residues. The V end was cut by 5 bases, the J end by 0 bases, with 20 bases between. The input for sequencing was PBMCs, taken more than 20 days after the first yellow fever vaccination. The chain carries TRBV12-3 or TRBV12-4 and TRBJ2-6, with D perhaps given as TRBD1 or TRBD2 (5 bases each). The receptor comes from a man younger than 30 who received the YFV17D yellow fever vaccine. For the CDR3, the DNA is TGTGCCAGCAGTCCCCTTAGAGAGGGGCCTTTCTCTGGGGCCAACGTCCTGACTTTC. Its translation is CASSPLREGPFSGANVLTF.